This T cell receptor (beta chain) appears in the sequencing data of a study of Graves' ophthalmopathy and Graves' hyperthyroidism. Study results and caveats: A 13-signature model separated ophthalmopathy from stable hyperthyroidism, just over 85% sensitivity, roughly 80% specificity.

Using RNA transcripts, the TCR beta CDR3 regions were amplified. HTBI primers were employed in first-round RT-PCR, then a second-round multiplex PCR followed. In TCRdb, the multiplex PCR reads were re-called with MiXCR into one record per CDR3 protein. The profile shows just over 400,000 distinct CDR3 sequences, around 21% of them singletons. This clonotype was counted many times. Its antigen remains unknown. The diagnostic workup employed clinical symptoms, serum thyroxine, TRAb, thyroid ultrasound and orbital computed tomography. Isolation of PBMCs was performed using 10 ml of fresh peripheral blood. The V segment lost 4 bases and the J segment 4 bases; nucleotides outside the gene matches: 6. Germline V lookup: CDR1 SGHTA, CDR2 FQGNSA. The CDR3 has 14 residues.

The sequencing sample was made of peripheral blood. The TCR originated in a young woman with stable Graves' hyperthyroidism. The rearrangement links TRBV7-2 to TRBJ2-7; 8 bases align to TRBD1. The CDR3 loop is CASSSQQGGYEQYF. DNA of the CDR3: TGTGCCAGCAGCTCGCAACAGGGGGGATACGAGCAGTACTTC.